This is a list of T cell receptor beta chains from one sample in a study of OX40 agonist ivuxolimab in advanced cancers. Data came from immunoSEQ multiplex PCR; TCRdb stores just in-frame clones and leaves some out. The sample gives about 36,000 clones, approximately 90% of which show up once; roughly 13% is in the top ten. The starting material was CD4+ or CD8+ T cells sorted from blood, obtained in a trial of the OX40 agonist ivuxolimab. The receptors were gathered from an adult with an advanced solid tumor such as melanoma, head and neck, liver or kidney cancer. CDR3s leave out the opening cysteine and the closing phenylalanine or tryptophan. Each record gives: V gene, D gene, J gene, CDR3 protein. The D gene is left open where the match is weak.

V gene: TRBV13; D gene: NA; J gene: TRBJ2-7; CDR3 protein: ASSPRGGGNVEQY
V gene: TRBV6-1; D gene: NA; J gene: TRBJ2-1; CDR3 protein: ASSEARTSWDEQF
V gene: TRBV5-1; D gene: NA; J gene: TRBJ2-3; CDR3 protein: ASSLVPADTQY
V gene: TRBV4-3; D gene: NA; J gene: TRBJ2-5; CDR3 protein: ASSQDGRNQETQY
V gene: TRBV4-2; D gene: TRBD1; J gene: TRBJ1-1; CDR3 protein: ASSQGEGTGVDTEAF
V gene: TRBV11-2; D gene: NA; J gene: TRBJ1-3; CDR3 protein: ASSPSSGDTIY
V gene: TRBV7-8; D gene: NA; J gene: TRBJ1-1; CDR3 protein: ASSFSHGGRTEAF
V gene: TRBV28; D gene: NA; J gene: TRBJ1-1; CDR3 protein: ASSWESWGF
V gene: TRBV7-9; D gene: NA; J gene: TRBJ2-2; CDR3 protein: ASSLGNSATGELF
V gene: TRBV15; D gene: NA; J gene: TRBJ1-5; CDR3 protein: ATSEKVGGQPQH
V gene: TRBV9; D gene: NA; J gene: TRBJ2-3; CDR3 protein: ASSLSDWLFGADTQY
V gene: TRBV11-2; D gene: TRBD1; J gene: TRBJ2-7; CDR3 protein: ASSLDGDRTYEQY
V gene: TRBV27; D gene: TRBD2; J gene: TRBJ2-7; CDR3 protein: ASSQYSGRLYEQY
V gene: TRBV13; D gene: NA; J gene: TRBJ2-2; CDR3 protein: ASSSPGSGELF
V gene: TRBV4-1; D gene: NA; J gene: TRBJ2-7; CDR3 protein: ASSPGSEQY
V gene: TRBV19; D gene: NA; J gene: NA; CDR3 protein: ASSISGQNYEQY
V gene: TRBV5-1; D gene: TRBD2; J gene: TRBJ2-1; CDR3 protein: ASSPPGLAGGPLENEQF
V gene: TRBV5-5; D gene: NA; J gene: TRBJ2-1; CDR3 protein: ASSLWQTEQF
V gene: TRBV2; D gene: NA; J gene: TRBJ2-7; CDR3 protein: ASRRTDWYYEQY
V gene: TRBV13; D gene: TRBD2; J gene: TRBJ2-4; CDR3 protein: ASSFRLAGQNIQY
V gene: TRBV6-4; D gene: NA; J gene: TRBJ1-5; CDR3 protein: ASGPGQPQH
V gene: TRBV13; D gene: TRBD2; J gene: TRBJ2-5; CDR3 protein: ASSLGPTSGTGETQY
V gene: TRBV13; D gene: NA; J gene: TRBJ2-3; CDR3 protein: ASSLGLRGSTDTQY
V gene: TRBV5-5; D gene: TRBD1; J gene: TRBJ1-4; CDR3 protein: ASSLGQGLELF
V gene: TRBV30; D gene: NA; J gene: TRBJ1-2; CDR3 protein: AWSVLGGNYGYT
V gene: TRBV9; D gene: TRBD1; J gene: TRBJ1-2; CDR3 protein: ASSETGANYGYT
V gene: TRBV30; D gene: NA; J gene: TRBJ2-7; CDR3 protein: AWSSTTGNEQY
V gene: TRBV29-1; D gene: NA; J gene: TRBJ2-7; CDR3 protein: SVEGSSYEQY